Listed below are T cell receptor beta chains from one sample, sequenced in a study of blood T cell repertoires in COVID-19. Libraries were prepared by immunoSEQ multiplex PCR; TCRdb keeps only in-frame clonotypes and omits some of them. The profile shows about 140,000 clones, 65% to 90% of them singletons. Sequencing was done on a sample of peripheral blood. These receptors all come from a man aged 50-60 years with acute or convalescent COVID-19. The CDR3 runs from the conserved cysteine through the conserved F or W. Each record gives: clone size, V gene, D gene, J gene, CDR3 protein, CDR3 DNA. D genes are given only for firm matches. Only some rows state a clone size, as once, few, many or a class for expanded clones.

>.|TRBV5-4|TRBD1|TRBJ1-1
CASRDRGRNTEAFF
TGTGCCAGCCGGGACAGGGGTAGGAACACTGAAGCTTTCTTT
>once|TRBV18|TRBD1|TRBJ1-1
CASSPAGQGYTEAFF
TGTGCCAGCTCACCGGCCGGACAGGGGTACACTGAAGCTTTCTTT
>.|TRBV6-5|.|TRBJ2-7
CASSYSIRGLHEQYF
TGTGCCAGCAGTTACTCGATACGGGGTCTTCACGAGCAGTACTTC
>.|TRBV28|TRBD1|TRBJ1-5
CASSSGQGHQPQHF
TGTGCCAGCAGCTCGGGACAGGGCCATCAGCCCCAGCATTTT
>.|TRBV19|.|TRBJ2-2
CASSDFRVNTGELFF
TGTGCCAGTAGTGACTTCAGGGTTAACACCGGGGAGCTGTTTTTT
>.|TRBV19|TRBD1|TRBJ1-5
CASSIVGQGVGQPQHF
TGTGCCAGTAGTATAGTCGGACAGGGTGTAGGTCAGCCCCAGCATTTT
>.|TRBV11-2|.|TRBJ2-3
CASNQGFTDTQYF
TGTGCCAGCAACCAGGGGTTCACAGATACGCAGTATTTT
>.|TRBV10-2|.|TRBJ2-7
CASSMRYYEQYF
TGCGCCAGCAGTATGCGGTACTACGAGCAGTACTTC
>.|TRBV4-2|.|TRBJ1-1
CASSHLARSPEAFF
TGTGCCAGCAGCCACCTCGCCCGGTCCCCTGAAGCTTTCTTT
>.|TRBV2|.|TRBJ2-1
CASSEVGGHGEQFF
TGTGCCAGCAGTGAAGTGGGGGGGCATGGCGAGCAGTTCTTC
>.|TRBV7-2|.|TRBJ2-3
CASRNQGDTQYF
TGTGCCAGCAGAAATCAGGGGGATACGCAGTATTTT
>once|TRBV9|.|TRBJ2-7
CASSVAGNSGEQYF
TGTGCCAGCAGCGTAGCCGGGAACAGCGGCGAGCAGTACTTC
>few|TRBV5-4|TRBD2|TRBJ2-5
CASSLSGGGETQYF
TGTGCCAGCAGCTTGAGCGGGGGTGGAGAGACCCAGTACTTC
>.|TRBV10-2|TRBD1|TRBJ2-4
CASSDARGQATQYF
TGCGCCAGCAGTGATGCCCGTGGACAGGCGACGCAGTACTTC
>.|TRBV5-5|.|TRBJ2-2
CASSLAQGNPGELFF
TGTGCCAGCAGCTTGGCCCAGGGGAATCCCGGGGAGCTGTTTTTT
>once|TRBV7-7|TRBD1|TRBJ2-3
CASSRDREGTQYF
TGTGCTAGCAGCCGGGACAGAGAAGGTACGCAGTATTTT
>.|TRBV11-3|.|TRBJ1-6
CASSAQIWNSPLHF
TGTGCCAGCAGCGCGCAAATATGGAATTCACCCCTCCACTTT
>.|TRBV25-1|TRBD1|TRBJ1-2
CASSALRDRGIPNGYTF
TGTGCCAGCAGTGCCCTTCGGGACAGGGGGATTCCGAATGGCTACACCTTC
>.|TRBV14|.|TRBJ1-2
CASSPTVGNYGYTF
TGTGCCAGCAGCCCGACAGTGGGGAACTATGGCTACACCTTC
>.|TRBV6-5|.|TRBJ1-1
CASSYSGGAEAFF
TGTGCCAGCAGTTACTCGGGGGGGGCTGAAGCTTTCTTT
>.|TRBV5-1|TRBD1|TRBJ2-1
CASSYGTGGSNEQFF
TGCGCCAGCAGCTACGGGACAGGGGGCTCCAATGAGCAGTTCTTC
>.|TRBV15|.|TRBJ1-3
CATSRRRVNTIYF
TGTGCCACCAGCAGGAGGAGGGTAAACACCATATATTTT
>.|TRBV19|TRBD1|TRBJ2-1
CASSFTGGFNEQFF
TGTGCCAGTAGTTTCACAGGGGGCTTTAATGAGCAGTTCTTC
>.|TRBV29-1|TRBD1|TRBJ2-2
CSSGTGTGELFF
TGCAGCTCCGGGACAGGCACCGGGGAGCTGTTTTTT
>once|TRBV19|.|TRBJ2-1
CASRATGSYNEQFF
TGTGCCAGTAGGGCCACAGGGTCCTACAATGAGCAGTTCTTC
>few|TRBV11-3|.|TRBJ2-1
CASRGARNEQFF
TGTGCCAGCAGAGGGGCCCGGAATGAGCAGTTCTTC
>few|TRBV7-8|.|TRBJ2-7
CASSLVADNYEQYF
TGTGCCAGCAGCTTAGTGGCAGACAACTACGAGCAGTACTTC
>once|TRBV15|.|TRBJ2-7
CATSRDLTGLNHEQYF
TGTGCCACCAGCAGAGATCTAACAGGGTTAAACCACGAGCAGTACTTC
>.|TRBV5-6|TRBD2|TRBJ2-7
CASSLGSGRAYEQYF
TGTGCCAGCAGCTTGGGAAGCGGGAGGGCCTACGAGCAGTACTTC
>.|TRBV28|TRBD1|TRBJ2-7
CASSSGQGFEQYF
TGTGCCAGCAGTTCGGGACAGGGTTTCGAGCAGTACTTC
>.|TRBV19|TRBD2|TRBJ2-7
CASSIGGGTYEQYF
TGTGCCAGTAGTATTGGCGGGGGGACCTACGAGCAGTACTTC
>.|TRBV7-9|TRBD2|TRBJ2-3
CASSVRTSGRADTQYF
TGTGCCAGCAGCGTCCGGACTAGCGGAAGAGCGGATACGCAGTATTTT
>.|TRBV6-5|.|TRBJ2-1
CASSPGLWGEQFF
TGTGCCAGCAGTCCGGGATTGTGGGGTGAGCAGTTCTTC
>once|TRBV5-1|.|TRBJ1-1
CASSLAPAGVNTEAFF
TGCGCCAGCAGCTTGGCCCCTGCGGGGGTGAACACTGAAGCTTTCTTT
>.|TRBV30|.|TRBJ2-7
CAWRATVYEQYF
TGTGCCTGGAGAGCTACAGTCTACGAGCAGTACTTC
>few|TRBV3-1/TRBV3-2|.|TRBJ1-3
CASSQVRNTIYF
TGTGCCAGCAGCCAAGTTAGAAACACCATATATTTT
>.|TRBV27|.|TRBJ2-5
CASSLVLAGTQYF
TGTGCCAGCAGTTTAGTCCTAGCAGGGACCCAGTACTTC
>.|TRBV19|TRBD1|TRBJ1-2
CASSIDYGTGVGLYGYTF
TGTGCCAGTAGTATAGACTATGGGACAGGGGTAGGGCTCTATGGCTACACCTTC
>.|TRBV10-1|.|TRBJ2-7
CASSDTGSGQYF
TGCGCCAGCAGTGATACGGGAAGCGGTCAGTACTTC
>.|TRBV2|TRBD2|TRBJ2-7
CASSAPSGSYEQYF
TGTGCCAGCAGTGCTCCTAGCGGGTCCTACGAGCAGTACTTC
>.|TRBV18|TRBD1|TRBJ1-1
CASSPGQWNTEAFF
TGTGCCAGCTCCCCGGGACAGTGGAACACTGAAGCTTTCTTT
>once|TRBV19|TRBD1|TRBJ1-4
CANRGNREKLFF
TGTGCCAACAGGGGTAATCGAGAAAAACTGTTTTTT
>few|TRBV7-9|.|TRBJ2-2
CASSFPTGELFF
TGTGCCAGCAGCTTTCCGACCGGGGAGCTGTTTTTT
>.|TRBV6-5|TRBD2|TRBJ2-5
CASLRTSGEMTQYF
TGTGCCAGCCTTCGGACTAGCGGGGAAATGACCCAGTACTTC
>.|TRBV6-5|.|TRBJ1-1
CASSSTQWTEAFF
TGTGCCAGCAGTTCAACACAGTGGACTGAAGCTTTCTTT
>once|TRBV28|TRBD1|TRBJ1-1
CASSLYDRGREAFF
TGTGCCAGCAGTTTATACGACAGGGGGCGTGAAGCTTTCTTT
>.|TRBV28|TRBD1|TRBJ1-4
CASSLGQGLFNEKLFF
TGTGCCAGCAGTTTGGGACAGGGCCTGTTCAATGAAAAACTGTTTTTT